This is a list of T cell receptor beta chains from one sample in a study of blood T cell repertoires in COVID-19. Assay: immunoSEQ multiplex PCR; the TCRdb copy retains only in-frame clones and omits some. The table includes approximately 220,000 clones, 75% to 90% detected once. Material for sequencing was peripheral blood. These receptor sequences come from a man aged 35-49 years with acute or convalescent COVID-19. The CDR3 runs from the conserved cysteine through the conserved F or W. Each record gives: CDR3 DNA, CDR3 protein, J gene, clone size, V gene, D gene. A D gene is named only where the DNA matches it firmly. Where a row states a size, it is once, few, many or the class of an expanded clone; other rows omit it.

TGTGCCAGCAGGGGGGGAGGTAGCGGGAGGAATACGCAGTATTTT | CASRGGGSGRNTQYF | TRBJ2-3 | - | TRBV6-5 | TRBD2
TGTGCCAGCAGGGCGACAGAGAATGAGCAGTTCTTC | CASRATENEQFF | TRBJ2-1 | - | TRBV6-5 | -
TGTGCCAGCAGCCAAGACTTTAGGACAGGGGGCACTGAAGCTTTCTTT | CASSQDFRTGGTEAFF | TRBJ1-1 | - | TRBV3-1/TRBV3-2 | TRBD1
TGTGCCAGCAGCGACAGGGTGGGAGAACAGCCCCAGCATTTT | CASSDRVGEQPQHF | TRBJ1-5 | - | TRBV6-5 | TRBD1
TGCGCCAGCAGCCACAGGGGAGAAACTGAAGCTTTCTTT | CASSHRGETEAFF | TRBJ1-1 | - | TRBV4-3 | -
TGTGCCAGCAGCTTAGAGACCGGGACTAGCGGGAGGGCCAACGAGCAGTACTTC | CASSLETGTSGRANEQYF | TRBJ2-7 | - | TRBV7-2 | TRBD2
TGTGCCAGCAGCTTAACAGAGGGCTACACCTTC | CASSLTEGYTF | TRBJ1-2 | - | TRBV7-9 | -
TGTGCCTGGAGGCAAACAGGGACTAATGAAAAACTGTTTTTT | CAWRQTGTNEKLFF | TRBJ1-4 | - | TRBV30 | -
TGTGCCAGCAGCTTAGCCAGGACTAGCGACTACGAGCAGTACTTC | CASSLARTSDYEQYF | TRBJ2-7 | - | TRBV7-8 | TRBD2
TGTGCCAGCAGCCTACCCCAGGGGGTGGAGACCCAGTACTTC | CASSLPQGVETQYF | TRBJ2-5 | once | TRBV5-5 | TRBD1
TGTGCCAGCAGTCGTCCGGGACTAGCGCCTAACAATGAGCAGTTCTTC | CASSRPGLAPNNEQFF | TRBJ2-1 | - | TRBV7-9 | TRBD2
TGTGCCAGCAGCCAAGGAGGGACAGGGCCTAATTCACCCCTCCACTTT | CASSQGGTGPNSPLHF | TRBJ1-6 | few | TRBV3-1/TRBV3-2 | TRBD1
TGTGCCAGCAGCGCGCAGGCCGCTGAAGCTTTCTTT | CASSAQAAEAFF | TRBJ1-1 | few | TRBV2 | -
TGTGCCAGCAGTTACCGGGACACTCGTGGTACTTTCTTT | CASSYRDTRGTFF | TRBJ1-1 | - | TRBV6-5 | -
TGTGCCAGCAGCCAATCAGGGGCCGTACAAGAGACCCAGTACTTC | CASSQSGAVQETQYF | TRBJ2-5 | - | TRBV3-1/TRBV3-2 | -
TGTGCCAGCAGTCCCTCAAAAGCAGACAGGGGAGTTGGCGAGCAGTACTTC | CASSPSKADRGVGEQYF | TRBJ2-7 | - | TRBV6-6 | TRBD1
TGCGCCAGCAGTCGACTTTCCTGGCCCCGTGGGGGCTACACCTTC | CASSRLSWPRGGYTF | TRBJ1-2 | few | TRBV23-1 | -
TGTGCCAGCAGTCCTGACAGGGCCGCCCAGCCCCAGCATTTT | CASSPDRAAQPQHF | TRBJ1-5 | few | TRBV6-5 | TRBD1
TGCAGCGTCCATGGCGGGGGGCTGGGGTATGGCTACACCTTC | CSVHGGGLGYGYTF | TRBJ1-2 | once | TRBV29-1 | -
TGTGCCAGCTCACCGGCCGGGACAGGGGTCACCGGGGAGCTGTTTTTT | CASSPAGTGVTGELFF | TRBJ2-2 | - | TRBV18 | TRBD1
TGTGCCAGCCGCCGTAGTTCTGATACGCAGTATTTT | CASRRSSDTQYF | TRBJ2-3 | - | TRBV27 | -
TGTGCCAGCAGTGAGACCGGGACAGGAAGTCCCCTCCACTTT | CASSETGTGSPLHF | TRBJ1-6 | - | TRBV6-1 | TRBD1
TGTGCCACCAGTGGAACAGGGGTTGCAGATGAGCAGTTCTTC | CATSGTGVADEQFF | TRBJ2-1 | - | TRBV24-1 | TRBD1
TGTGCCAGCAGCCAACCAGGGACTGGGGCCAACGTCCTGACTTTC | CASSQPGTGANVLTF | TRBJ2-6 | - | TRBV3-1/TRBV3-2 | -
TGTGCCAGCAGCCCGCGGGGTGGACAGGGTCTTTGGGGGAATCAGCCCCAGCATTTT | CASSPRGGQGLWGNQPQHF | TRBJ1-5 | - | TRBV11-3 | TRBD1
TGTGCCAGTGCCCGGGACAGGGGTGGCAATCAGCCCCAGCATTTT | CASARDRGGNQPQHF | TRBJ1-5 | - | TRBV19 | TRBD1
TGTGCCAGCAGCCTTAGCTGGCCAGCTATCTCTGGAAACACCATATATTTT | CASSLSWPAISGNTIYF | TRBJ1-3 | - | TRBV7-8 | -
TGTGCCACCAGCACAAGCAATCAGCCCCAGCATTTT | CATSTSNQPQHF | TRBJ1-5 | - | TRBV15 | -
TGTGCCAGCAGCCGGGACAGGGGATTGGAGAATGAGCAGTTCTTC | CASSRDRGLENEQFF | TRBJ2-1 | - | TRBV9 | TRBD1
TGTGCCAGCAGTCCGCCGCGAGGGAGATACACTGAAGCTTTCTTT | CASSPPRGRYTEAFF | TRBJ1-1 | - | TRBV27 | -
TGTGCCTGGAATATGGGGAGGGCGGTTGGAAACACCATATATTTT | CAWNMGRAVGNTIYF | TRBJ1-3 | - | TRBV30 | -
TGTGCCAGCAGTTCCGGGACTAGGGTCTTCGAGCAGTACTTC | CASSSGTRVFEQYF | TRBJ2-7 | - | TRBV6-5 | TRBD2
TGTGCCAGCAGTTCCTGGACTAGCTTGTACGAGCAGTACTTC | CASSSWTSLYEQYF | TRBJ2-7 | - | TRBV6-2/TRBV6-3 | TRBD2
TGCGCCAGCAGCTTTGACAGTAGCTACAATGAGCAGTTCTTC | CASSFDSSYNEQFF | TRBJ2-1 | - | TRBV5-1 | -
TGTGCCTGGAGTTCAACGCGGGCTAATGGCTACACCTTC | CAWSSTRANGYTF | TRBJ1-2 | - | TRBV30 | -
TGTGCCAGCAGCCTTTGGACAGCTAGTACTGAAGCTTTCTTT | CASSLWTASTEAFF | TRBJ1-1 | - | TRBV5-8 | -
TGTGCCAGCAGTTTCCCTAACCCGCGGGAGACCCAGTACTTC | CASSFPNPRETQYF | TRBJ2-5 | - | TRBV28 | -
TGTGCCAGTAGTATCGAGGGGGGGCGGACCCAGTACTTC | CASSIEGGRTQYF | TRBJ2-5 | - | TRBV19 | -
TGCGCCAGCAGCCAGTCAGGGGACCCAACTAATGAAAAACTGTTTTTT | CASSQSGDPTNEKLFF | TRBJ1-4 | - | TRBV5-1 | -
TGCAGTGCTAGTAGTGTGGGACAGAACACAGATACGCAGTATTTT | CSASSVGQNTDTQYF | TRBJ2-3 | - | TRBV20-1 | TRBD1
TGCGCCAGCAGCCAAGGACAGCGGGGGCAAGAGACCCAGTACTTC | CASSQGQRGQETQYF | TRBJ2-5 | - | TRBV4-1 | TRBD2
TGTGCCAGCAGCCCCTGGACAGGGGGCAACACTGAAGCTTTCTTT | CASSPWTGGNTEAFF | TRBJ1-1 | few | TRBV11-2 | TRBD1
TGTGCCAGCAGTGAGACCGGGGAGCTGTTTTTT | CASSETGELFF | TRBJ2-2 | - | TRBV12-3/TRBV12-4 | -
TGTGCCTGGAGGACAGGGGGCGAGGCTGGCTACACCTTC | CAWRTGGEAGYTF | TRBJ1-2 | - | TRBV30 | TRBD1
TGTGCCAGCAGCTCTCGACTAGCGGGAGTCTCCTACAATGAGCAGTTCTTC | CASSSRLAGVSYNEQFF | TRBJ2-1 | - | TRBV7-2 | TRBD2
TGTGCCAGCAGCCAGGGGGTCTACAATGAGCAGTTCTTC | CASSQGVYNEQFF | TRBJ2-1 | few | TRBV7-9 | TRBD1
TGTGCCAGCAGCCCAGACAGGGGATTGGAAGGCTACACCTTC | CASSPDRGLEGYTF | TRBJ1-2 | once | TRBV6-5 | TRBD1
TGTGCCAGCAGCTTAAACGGGAACTCCTACAATGAGCAGTTCTTC | CASSLNGNSYNEQFF | TRBJ2-1 | few | TRBV7-3 | -
TGTGCCAGCTCCAACTACCCACTAAGGACAGTAAATGAAAAACTGTTTTTT | CASSNYPLRTVNEKLFF | TRBJ1-4 | - | TRBV18 | -
TGTGCCAGCAGTCCGAACATGGGACAGAGAGAGCATGGCTACACCTTC | CASSPNMGQREHGYTF | TRBJ1-2 | few | TRBV27 | TRBD1
TGTGCCAGCAGCCTAGGGTTTAACAGGGGGAGGTTGAAGACCGGGGAGCTGTTTTTT | CASSLGFNRGRLKTGELFF | TRBJ2-2 | - | TRBV7-9 | TRBD1
TGTGCCAGTAGTACATGGAGGTTGGGACACCACTATGGCTACACCTTC | CASSTWRLGHHYGYTF | TRBJ1-2 | - | TRBV19 | -
TGTGCCACCAGCAGAGGGCCCGGGGAGGGCAATCAGCCCCAGCATTTT | CATSRGPGEGNQPQHF | TRBJ1-5 | - | TRBV15 | -
TGTGCCAGCAGCTTGGTGGTCACAGGGGGAAATGAGCAGTTCTTC | CASSLVVTGGNEQFF | TRBJ2-1 | few | TRBV5-6 | TRBD1